These 22 T cell receptor beta chains originate from one sample sequenced in a study of brain T cells in children with intractable seizures. TCRdb's table, derived via immunoSEQ multiplex PCR, lists solely in-frame clones and lacks some. The table has approximately 77,000 clones, 93% seen once. The sequencing used peripheral blood, collected at surgery. Receptors were obtained from a boy less than two years old with tuberous sclerosis and intractable seizures.

The gene calls are TRBV10-1 and TRBJ2-3, with TRBD1 matching over 7 bases. Germline trimming cut 5 bases from V and 1 base from J; bases unmatched to any gene: 3. This CDR3 spans 14 amino acids. Germline V CDR1 and CDR2: WNHNN, SYGVQD (reference sequence). The CDR3 sequence: CASSRTGRTDTQYF. CDR3 nucleotides: TGCGCCAGCAGTAGGACAGGCCGCACAGATACGCAGTATTTT.

V and J are TRBV20-1 and TRBJ1-2; no clear D. CDR3 length equals 12 residues. CDR1 is DFQATT, CDR2 SNEGSKA, per germline (reference sequence). The germline V and J ends were trimmed by 3 bases and 0 bases, with 5 bases remaining between them. CDR3 in amino acids: CSASVANYGYTF. In DNA, the CDR3 is TGCAGTGCTAGTGTAGCTAACTATGGCTACACCTTC.

The CDR3: CASAGLEAFF. The CDR3 nucleotides read TGTGCCAGTGCGGGGCTTGAAGCTTTCTTT. The chain uses TRBV2 and TRBJ1-1, with D perhaps matching TRBD1 (5 bases). The CDR3 extends over 10 amino acids. Looked up from germline, CDR1 is SNHLY and CDR2 is FYNNEI. With 9 bases removed from V and 7 bases from J, the gap between germline ends came to 9 bases.

This clone was seen just once. The chain couples TRBV3-1 (or the pseudogene TRBV3-2) to TRBJ1-4; D remains unclear. Germline-derived CDR1 and CDR2 are LGHDT and YNNKEL (reference sequence). The CDR3 runs 13 residues. The germline V and J ends were trimmed by 1 base and 6 bases, with 6 bases remaining between them. The CDR3 reads CASSQVLYEKLFF. As DNA, the CDR3 is TGTGCCAGCAGCCAAGTATTGTATGAAAAACTGTTTTTT.

The chain uses TRBV18 and TRBJ1-2; 7 bases match TRBD1. Germline V gene data show CDR1 as KGHSH and CDR2 as LQKENI. V gave up 3 bases and J gave up 4 bases; unmatched junction bases: 5. The CDR3 runs to 14 residues. The CDR3 sequence: CASSPGTAAYGYTF. The DNA of the CDR3 is TGTGCCAGCTCACCTGGGACAGCCGCCTATGGCTACACCTTC.

This clone has a single count. The chain carries TRBV21-1 and TRBJ1-1; no DNA check was done on the table's D call, TRBD1. TRBV21-1 is described as a pseudogene. There are 13 residues in the CDR3. The CDR3 is CASSRTGNTEAFF. DNA for the CDR3: TGTGCCAGCAGCAGGACAGGGAACACTGAAGCTTTCTTT.

The V and J genes are TRBV24-1 and TRBJ2-4; the match to TRBD1 covers 7 bases. The germline gives CDR1 KGHDR, CDR2 SFDVKD. The CDR3 consists of 21 residues. V lost 12 bases to trimming and J lost 0 bases; unmatched junction nucleotides: 28. The CDR3, as DNA: TGTGCCGATAACACAGGAAACCGGGACAGAGGGAATAAAGGAGCCAAAAACATTCAGTACTTC. It is translated as CADNTGNRDRGNKGAKNIQYF.

The V and J genes are TRBV3-1 (or the pseudogene TRBV3-2) and TRBJ2-1; D is ambiguous. Trimming left V 0 bases short and J 0 bases short, with 9 bases between. The CDR3 loop spans 16 amino acids. CDR1 is LGHDT and CDR2 is YNNKEL in the germline V gene (reference sequence). Here the CDR3 DNA reads TGTGCCAGCAGCCAAGAGGTGGGAAGCTCCTACAATGAGCAGTTCTTC. It translates to CASSQEVGSSYNEQFF.

The V call is TRBV2, the J call TRBJ1-2; TRBD1 matches 11 bases. The V segment lost 3 bases and the J segment 4 bases; nucleotides outside the gene matches: 4. CDR3 length: 15 amino acids. The V gene's germline CDR1 is SNHLY and CDR2 FYNNEI. The CDR3, as DNA: TGTGCCAGCAGTGAGGACAGGGGGCCCCTCTATGGCTACACCTTC. Encoded protein: CASSEDRGPLYGYTF.

The gene calls are TRBV7-3 and TRBJ1-1, with 8 bases that match TRBD1. Germline V gives CDR1 SGHTA, CDR2 FQGTGA. The CDR3 is made up of 15 amino acids. V was clipped by 5 bases and J by 1 base; unmatched bases: 6. The CDR3 loop reads CASSPGTGGNTEAFF. The CDR3 DNA sequence: TGTGCCAGCAGCCCAGGAACAGGGGGGAACACTGAAGCTTTCTTT.

The chain uses TRBV4-1 and TRBJ1-1; 7 bases agree with TRBD1. Germline assignment: CDR1 MGHRA and CDR2 YSYEKL. J lost 8 bases, V lost 4 bases, and 10 bases had no gene match. This CDR3 has 14 amino acids. Written as DNA, the CDR3 is TGCGCCAGCAGCCGAATAACAGGGGCCCCGGAAGCTTTCTTT. As protein: CASSRITGAPEAFF.

The sample holds one count of this clone. This chain links TRBV19 with TRBJ2-1; D call uncertain. From germline, CDR1 is LNHDA and CDR2 SQIVND (reference sequence). Trimming took off 9 bases at V and 5 bases at J, with 20 bases between the two ends. CDR3 length: 15 residues. CDR3 amino acids: CARAPLPAQNNEQFF. The CDR3 DNA sequence: TGTGCCAGAGCCCCTCTCCCGGCCCAAAACAATGAGCAGTTCTTC. The full variable domain, in which reference TRBV19 and TRBJ2-1 provide the parts outside the CDR3, is DGGITQSPKYLFRKEGQNVTLSCEQNLNHDAMYWYRQDPGQGLRLIYYSQIVNDFQKGDIAEGYSVSREKKESFPLTVTSAQKNPTAFYLCARAPLPAQNNEQFFGPGTRLTVL.

The chain uses TRBV11-2 and TRBJ2-7; 9 bases match TRBD1. The germline V gene has CDR1 SGHAT and CDR2 FQNNGV. CDR3 length: 14 amino acids. Trimming took 5 bases from V and 9 from J; bases not matched to a gene: 11. The CDR3 spells CASSGSGTGRVQYF. As DNA, the CDR3 is TGTGCCAGCAGCGGATCGGGGACAGGGCGGGTGCAGTACTTC.

This clone appeared once. A read error may account for a junction end that differs from germline. This chain links TRBV11-2 with TRBJ1-3; no definite D call. The germline V gene has CDR1 SGHAT and CDR2 FQNNGV. The CDR3 sequence is 13 residues long. The DNA of the CDR3 is TGTGCCAGCAGCGTAGACGGGGGAAACACCATATATTTT. Translation gives CASSVDGGNTIYF.

The chain uses TRBV5-6 and TRBJ2-1; 11 bases match TRBD2. CDR1 and CDR2 (germline): SGHDT, YYEEEE. V trimming: 2 bases; J trimming: 11 bases; junction bases outside the gene matches: 6. The CDR3 length is 14 residues. The CDR3 region is CASSFSGGARKQFF. The CDR3 coding sequence is TGTGCCAGCAGCTTTAGCGGGGGGGCGCGGAAGCAGTTCTTC. The full variable domain, its missing parts supplied by reference TRBV5-6 and TRBJ2-1, is DAGVTQSPTHLIKTRGQQVTLRCSPKSGHDTVSWYQQALGQGPQFIFQYYEEEERQRGNFPDRFSGHQFPNYSSELNVNALLLGDSALYLCASSFSGGARKQFFGPGTRLTVL.

This rearrangement joins TRBV11-2 to TRBJ2-1, with 8 positions matching TRBD2. Germline V CDR1 and CDR2: SGHAT, FQNNGV. V was clipped by 1 base and J by 5 bases; unmatched bases: 7. This CDR3 region has 16 residues. Written as DNA, the CDR3 is TGTGCCAGCAGCTTAGTACTAGCGGATACACACAATGAGCAGTTCTTC. Encoded protein: CASSLVLADTHNEQFF.

CDR3 sequence reads: CASSIDFGGDTQYF. CDR3 bases: TGTGCCAGTAGTATAGATTTTGGGGGAGATACGCAGTATTTT. This chain connects TRBV19 to TRBJ2-3; D assignment may be TRBD1 or TRBD2 (5 bases each). Looked up from germline, CDR1 is LNHDA and CDR2 is SQIVND (reference sequence). Trimming took 0 bases from V and 5 from J, leaving 9 bases between them. This CDR3 has 14 residues. Combining the CDR3 with reference TRBV19 and TRBJ2-3 gives the whole variable domain DGGITQSPKYLFRKEGQNVTLSCEQNLNHDAMYWYRQDPGQGLRLIYYSQIVNDFQKGDIAEGYSVSREKKESFPLTVTSAQKNPTAFYLCASSIDFGGDTQYFGPGTRLTVL.

The rearrangement joins TRBV9 to TRBJ2-5; 14 bases match TRBD2. Trimming at V came to 3 bases and at J to 1 base, leaving 14 bases not matched to a gene. The germline gives CDR1 SGDLS, CDR2 YYNGEE. The CDR3 spans 20 residues. In nucleotides, the CDR3 is TGTGCCAGCAGCGGTCCCTCACCGGGACTAGCGGGAGTGTTCCAAGAGACCCAGTACTTC. Protein product: CASSGPSPGLAGVFQETQYF. The entire variable domain, with the rest obtained from reference TRBV9 and TRBJ2-5, is as follows: DSGVTQTPKHLITATGQRVTLRCSPRSGDLSVYWYQQSLDQGLQFLIQYYNGEERAKGNILERFSAQQFPDLHSELNLSSLELGDSALYFCASSGPSPGLAGVFQETQYFGPGTRLLVL.

The genes are TRBV6-5 and TRBJ1-2; 7 bases line up with TRBD1. The CDR3 runs 15 residues. Germline assignment: CDR1 MNHEY and CDR2 SVGAGI. J gave up 3 bases and V 6 bases, and 10 bases lay outside the gene matches. CDR3 in DNA: TGTGCCAGCAGGATAAACAGGGGTAGATACTATGGCTACACCTTC. Translating gives CASRINRGRYYGYTF.

The rearrangement joins TRBV25-1 to TRBJ2-5, with TRBD2 matching over 7 bases. The germline gives CDR1 MGHDK, CDR2 SYGVNS. The CDR3 runs to 14 residues. V lost 1 base to trimming and J lost 10 bases; unmatched junction nucleotides: 9. In DNA form, the CDR3 reads TGTGCCAGCAGTGAATGGGAGGGGTCATCGGACCAGTACTTC. This codes for CASSEWEGSSDQYF.

The V and J genes are TRBV6-5 and TRBJ1-1; D unresolved. Germline lookup yields CDR1 MNHEY and CDR2 SVGAGI. This CDR3 contains 12 residues. Trimming took off 6 bases at V and 2 bases at J, with 7 bases between the two ends. The chain's CDR3 is CASRRANTEAFF. The DNA of the CDR3 is TGTGCCAGCAGACGGGCCAACACTGAAGCTTTCTTT.

This clone was counted once. The chain carries TRBV6-5 and TRBJ2-1; 7 nucleotides agree with TRBD1. The germline V gene has CDR1 MNHEY and CDR2 SVGAGI. This CDR3 has 15 residues. Unmatched junction bases numbered 10, after V lost 5 bases and J lost 6 bases. CDR3 residues: CASSHDRDPLNEQFF. CDR3 sequence (DNA): TGTGCCAGCAGTCACGACAGGGACCCTCTCAATGAGCAGTTCTTC.